These 17 T cell receptor beta chains were all obtained from the same sample, sequenced in a study of cytotoxic CD8 clonotypes in ibrutinib-treated CLL (dated by TCRdb to the early 2020s). This specimen's time point label, interpreted: progressive disease on ibrutinib. Libraries were prepared through the immunoSEQ multiplex PCR assay. The clones in this table, taken by TCRdb from immuneACCESS, are in-frame only. Not every clone is retained; where verified, under half of the shortfall comes from an unresolved V gene, and the cause of the rest is unknown. Within this sample are 52,000 or so clones, with roughly 49% of them counted one time only. The ten largest make up 20% to 30% of the sample. Source: PBMCs, taken at disease progression, from a patient treated with ibrutinib. These TCRs come from a human donor with chronic lymphocytic leukemia.

This clone appeared a few times. The chain has TRBV4-3 and TRBJ1-4, with unresolved D. V lost 1 base and J 4 bases, leaving 13 bases between the germline ends. Germline CDR1 LGHNA, CDR2 YSLEER. The CDR3 totals 16 residues. DNA for the CDR3: TGCGCCAGCAGCCAAGGACCAGGCCGAGATAATGAAAAACTGTTTTTT. Amino acids: CASSQGPGRDNEKLFF.

This clone ranks as large. This CDR3 is CARKGASTDTQYF. CDR3 DNA sequence: TGTGCTCGTAAGGGGGCCTCCACAGATACGCAGTATTTT. This chain links TRBV10-3 with TRBJ2-3; 7 nucleotides align to TRBD1. The CDR3 is made up of 13 amino acids. Germline V gives CDR1 ENHRY, CDR2 SYGVKD.

This clone was seen a handful of times. The J gene is TRBJ2-6, the V gene TRBV28; no firm D call. CDR1 is MDHEN, CDR2 SYDVKM, per germline. V lost 7 bases, J lost 4 bases, and 14 bases lay in between. The CDR3 runs to 15 residues. The CDR3 loop is CASNRIGPGANVLTF. The CDR3 DNA is TGTGCCAGCAACCGCATTGGACCCGGGGCCAACGTCCTGACTTTC. Full variable domain (outside the CDR3, taken from reference TRBV28 and TRBJ2-6): DVKVTQSSRYLVKRTGEKVFLECVQDMDHENMFWYRQDPGLGLRLIYFSYDVKMKEKGDIPEGYSVSREKKERFSLILESASTNQTSMYLCASNRIGPGANVLTFGAGSRLTVL.

A few counts support this clone. Other DNA sequences in the sample encode the same CDR3. The rearrangement links TRBV7-9 to TRBJ2-7; maybe TRBD1 (7 bases). Per the germline V gene, CDR1 is SEHNR and CDR2 is FQNEAQ (reference sequence). Trimming took 5 bases from V and 0 from J, leaving 11 bases between them. The CDR3 runs to 14 residues. The CDR3 DNA sequence: TGTGCCAGCAGCCCAGGGGGGAGCTCCTACGAGCAGTACTTC. As protein: CASSPGGSSYEQYF.

The gene calls are TRBV30 and TRBJ2-1; D gene unclear. Trimming stripped 2 bases from V and 7 bases from J, with 9 bases between. Germline CDR1 and CDR2: GTSNPN and SVGIG (reference sequence). This CDR3 has 12 amino acids. The CDR3 DNA reads TGTGCCTGGAGTAAAAGGGATAATGAGCAGTTCTTC. It specifies CAWSKRDNEQFF. Based on the CDR3 plus reference TRBV30 and TRBJ2-1, the full variable domain is SQTIHQWPATLVQPVGSPLSLECTVEGTSNPNLYWYRQAAGRGLQLLFYSVGIGQISSEVPQNLSASRPQDRQFILSSKKLLLSDSGFYLCAWSKRDNEQFFGPGTRLTVL.

This clone has a handful of counts. The J gene is TRBJ2-7, the V gene TRBV4-1, with TRBD2 matching over 13 bases. Per germline, CDR1 MGHRA and CDR2 YSYEKL. The V gene end was trimmed by 3 bases and the J gene end by 2 bases; junction bases not matched to a gene: 1. The CDR3 spans 15 residues. CDR3 bases: TGCGCCAGCAGCCAGGGACTAGCGGGGACCTACGAGCAGTACTTC. Protein: CASSQGLAGTYEQYF.

This chain uses TRBV7-9 with TRBJ1-5; TRBD1 agrees at 7 bases. J lost 4 bases, V lost 5 bases, and 8 bases had no gene match. There are 15 residues in the CDR3. Germline CDR1 and CDR2: SEHNR and FQNEAQ (reference sequence). The CDR3 region has the DNA TGTGCCAGCAGCCCCGACCCGACAGGGAATCAGCCCCAGCATTTT. Its translation: CASSPDPTGNQPQHF.

The J gene is TRBJ2-7, the V gene TRBV10-3; possibly TRBD1 for D (5 bases). Germline CDR1 is ENHRY and CDR2 is SYGVKD. The germline V and J ends were trimmed by 8 bases and 2 bases, with 13 bases remaining between them. The CDR3 is 13 residues long. The CDR3 region has the DNA TGTGCCATCTCCGAAGGACAAGCCTACGAGCAGTACTTC. Amino acid sequence: CAISEGQAYEQYF.

In the case of this clone: One end of the junction fails to match germline, which may point to a read error. Within the sample, other DNA sequences also encode this same CDR3. The rearrangement uses TRBV7-7 and TRBJ2-7; 10 bases agree with TRBD1. Per germline, CDR1 SSHAT and CDR2 FNYEAQ (reference sequence). The CDR3 loop spans 14 amino acids. In nucleotides, the CDR3 is TGTGCTAGCAGCCTCGGGACAGGGGCCTACGAGCAGTACTTC. Residues: CASSLGTGAYEQYF.

This clone was seen a few times. The V call is TRBV27, the J call TRBJ1-2; D is unresolved. The CDR3 runs 14 residues. CDR1 MNHEY and CDR2 SMNVEV come from the germline V gene (reference sequence). Between the trimmed V and J ends, which lost 6 bases and 0 bases, there was a span of 11 bases. As DNA, the CDR3 is TGTGCCAGCAGGCCCCATGGAACTAACTATGGCTACACCTTC. It specifies CASRPHGTNYGYTF.

The V gene is TRBV28, the J gene TRBJ2-7; 13 bases are a match to TRBD2. The ends lost 6 bases at V and 1 base at J; junction bases unmatched: 6. The CDR3 has 16 amino acids. In germline, CDR1 is MDHEN, CDR2 SYDVKM. CDR3 in amino acids: CASSSPTSGRSYEQYF. The CDR3 DNA follows: TGTGCCAGCAGCTCGCCGACTAGCGGGAGGTCCTACGAGCAGTACTTC.

This rearrangement joins TRBV18 to TRBJ1-1; possible D gene TRBD1, 6 bases. The CDR3 loop spans 12 amino acids. Per germline, CDR1 KGHSH and CDR2 LQKENI. The V and J ends lost 3 bases and 7 bases respectively, with 9 bases between them. CDR3 sequence (DNA): TGTGCCAGCTCACCCGGACAGTATGAAGCTTTCTTT. This encodes CASSPGQYEAFF.

The chain has TRBV5-8 and TRBJ1-6; maybe TRBD1 (5 bases). The CDR3 sequence is 16 residues long. Per germline, CDR1 SGHTS and CDR2 YDEGEE. V lost 2 bases, J lost 4 bases, and 13 bases lay in between. DNA for the CDR3: TGTGCCAGCAGCTTTTACGGGGCACTTTATAATTCACCCCTCCACTTT. Amino acid sequence: CASSFYGALYNSPLHF.

This clone has a count of ten or more. This rearrangement joins TRBV2 to TRBJ2-6; no definite D call. CDR3 size: 16 residues. Germline V lookup: CDR1 SNHLY, CDR2 FYNNEI. Trimming removed 5 bases from V and 0 bases from J, with 11 bases in between. CDR3 in DNA: TGTGCCAGCAGTCACGACTCGTACTCTGGGGCCAACGTCCTGACTTTC. Protein product: CASSHDSYSGANVLTF.

The V call is TRBV6-4, the J call TRBJ2-1; 12 bases align to TRBD2. Trimming at V came to 3 bases and at J to 4 bases, leaving 1 base not matched to a gene. The CDR3 runs 15 residues. Germline values: CDR1 MRHNA, CDR2 SNTAGT. Here the CDR3 DNA reads TGTGCCAGCAGTGAAGGGACTAGCGGGTACAATGAGCAGTTCTTC. It is translated as CASSEGTSGYNEQFF.

The V call is TRBV29-1, the J call TRBJ1-3; no clear D. This CDR3 region has 14 residues. The germline V and J ends were trimmed by 3 bases and 0 bases, with 9 bases remaining between them. Germline CDR1 reads SQVTM; CDR2 reads ANQGSEA. The CDR3 DNA sequence: TGCAGCGTTGACCTGGATAGCTCTGGAAACACCATATATTTT. This encodes CSVDLDSSGNTIYF.

The chain couples TRBV5-1 to TRBJ2-6; D tentatively fits TRBD1 or TRBD2 (5 bases each). Germline CDR1 and CDR2: SGHRS and YFSETQ. CDR3 length: 18 residues. Trimming left V 0 bases short and J 0 bases short, with 13 bases between. The CDR3 spells CASSLVGTAVSGANVLTF. DNA for the CDR3: TGCGCCAGCAGCTTGGTTGGGACGGCCGTCTCTGGGGCCAACGTCCTGACTTTC.